This T cell receptor (beta chain) was captured in a study of blood T cell repertoires in COVID-19. V was shortened by 2 bases and J by 6 bases, with 22 bases between the two germline ends. CDR1 and CDR2 (germline): LNHDA, SQIVND (reference sequence). The CDR3 extends over 18 amino acids. Libraries were prepared by immunoSEQ multiplex PCR; TCRdb keeps only in-frame clonotypes and omits some of them. The sample includes over 90,000 clones, roughly 86% seen only once; the top ten take over 10%. The TCR was taken from an older woman in a cohort sampled during active or convalescent COVID-19. The chain is built from TRBV19 and TRBJ2-2; D is unclear. The specimen sequenced was peripheral blood. CDR3 amino acids: CASSIPSVGRGVAGELFF. The CDR3, as DNA: TGTGCCAGTAGTATACCCTCGGTAGGCCGCGGCGTGGCCGGGGAGCTGTTTTTT. Together with reference TRBV19 and TRBJ2-2, the CDR3 gives the full variable domain: DGGITQSPKYLFRKEGQNVTLSCEQNLNHDAMYWYRQDPGQGLRLIYYSQIVNDFQKGDIAEGYSVSREKKESFPLTVTSAQKNPTAFYLCASSIPSVGRGVAGELFFGEGSRLTVL.